This is a list of T cell receptor beta chains from one sample in a study of CD8+ T cells in alopecia areata. Method: immunoSEQ multiplex PCR; TCRdb's copy keeps in-frame clones and lacks some. The sample holds 60,000 to 70,000 clones, 45% to 55% seen once. The sample consisted of CD8+ T cells sorted from blood, taken at week 0. These receptors all come from a human donor with alopecia areata. The CDR3 runs from the conserved cysteine through the conserved F or W. Fields, in order: clone size, V gene, J gene, D gene, CDR3 protein, CDR3 DNA. A D gene is named only where the DNA matches it firmly. Rows give clone size only sometimes, using once, few, many, or a class for an expanded clone.

size: NA
V: TRBV7-2
J: TRBJ2-3
D: TRBD2
CDR3: CASSWTSGSADTQYF
DNA: TGTGCCAGCAGCTGGACTAGCGGGAGCGCAGATACGCAGTATTTT

size: NA
V: TRBV4-1
J: TRBJ2-7
D: NA
CDR3: CASSQVVGIPPYEQYF
DNA: TGCGCCAGCAGCCAAGTGGTCGGGATTCCCCCCTACGAGCAGTACTTC

size: NA
V: TRBV29-1
J: TRBJ2-3
D: TRBD1
CDR3: CSVGQGRSTDTQYF
DNA: TGCAGCGTTGGACAGGGTCGAAGCACAGATACGCAGTATTTT

size: few
V: TRBV30
J: TRBJ2-7
D: NA
CDR3: CAWSVSGGADEQYF
DNA: TGTGCCTGGAGTGTTTCTGGGGGCGCGGACGAGCAGTACTTC

size: NA
V: TRBV2
J: TRBJ2-7
D: TRBD1
CDR3: CASRGWDRGSYEQYF
DNA: TGTGCCAGCAGGGGATGGGACAGGGGATCCTACGAGCAGTACTTC

size: NA
V: TRBV29-1
J: TRBJ2-1
D: TRBD2
CDR3: CSVSGTSGRAGYNEQFF
DNA: TGCAGCGTCTCCGGGACTAGCGGGAGGGCCGGCTACAATGAGCAGTTCTTC

size: NA
V: TRBV7-2
J: TRBJ2-5
D: NA
CDR3: CASSPGTSTTETQYF
DNA: TGTGCCAGCAGCCCCGGGACATCGACAACGGAGACCCAGTACTTC

size: once
V: TRBV30
J: TRBJ1-2
D: NA
CDR3: CAWSWGGLNYGYTF
DNA: TGTGCCTGGAGTTGGGGCGGACTCAACTATGGCTACACCTTC

size: NA
V: TRBV7-9
J: TRBJ1-2
D: NA
CDR3: CASSLAGANPDGYTF
DNA: TGTGCCAGCAGCTTAGCTGGGGCAAACCCGGATGGCTACACCTTC

size: NA
V: TRBV27
J: TRBJ1-5
D: NA
CDR3: CASSFGATNDQPQHF
DNA: TGTGCCAGCAGTTTTGGGGCCACAAACGATCAGCCCCAGCATTTT

size: many
V: TRBV2
J: TRBJ2-4
D: NA
CDR3: CASSDGFAGQILAKNIQYF
DNA: TGTGCCAGCAGTGACGGTTTCGCGGGACAGATTTTAGCCAAAAACATTCAGTACTTC

size: NA
V: TRBV2
J: TRBJ2-7
D: NA
CDR3: CASSDGLGVYEQYF
DNA: TGTGCCAGCAGTGATGGTTTAGGGGTCTACGAGCAGTACTTC

size: NA
V: TRBV29-1
J: TRBJ2-5
D: NA
CDR3: CSVRLGDLETQYF
DNA: TGCAGCGTTAGATTAGGGGATTTGGAGACCCAGTACTTC

size: NA
V: TRBV5-4
J: TRBJ2-7
D: NA
CDR3: CASSLLGYEQYF
DNA: TGTGCCAGCAGCTTGTTGGGCTACGAGCAGTACTTC

size: few
V: TRBV7-9
J: TRBJ2-2
D: NA
CDR3: CASSSAGTENTGELFF
DNA: TGTGCCAGCAGCTCAGCCGGGACGGAAAACACCGGGGAGCTGTTTTTT

size: many
V: TRBV29-1
J: TRBJ1-2
D: TRBD1
CDR3: CSVAGGASNFSGYTF
DNA: TGCAGCGTTGCAGGGGGCGCATCGAATTTTAGTGGCTACACCTTC

size: NA
V: TRBV7-9
J: TRBJ2-1
D: NA
CDR3: CASSFSGDEQFF
DNA: TGTGCTAGCAGCTTCTCGGGCGATGAGCAGTTCTTC

size: NA
V: TRBV29-1
J: TRBJ2-3
D: NA
CDR3: CSVEDLTPRDTQYF
DNA: TGCAGCGTTGAAGATCTAACTCCCCGGGATACGCAGTATTTT

size: NA
V: TRBV25-1
J: TRBJ1-2
D: NA
CDR3: CASTRTGNYGYTF
DNA: TGTGCCAGCACCAGAACAGGGAACTATGGCTACACCTTC

size: NA
V: TRBV19
J: TRBJ1-3
D: NA
CDR3: CASDPSGGNTIYF
DNA: TGTGCCAGTGACCCCTCGGGAGGAAACACCATATATTTT

size: NA
V: TRBV6-5
J: TRBJ2-7
D: NA
CDR3: CASSYTAENGEQYF
DNA: TGTGCCAGCAGTTACACAGCGGAGAATGGCGAGCAGTACTTC

size: few
V: TRBV7-9
J: TRBJ2-1
D: TRBD1
CDR3: CASSPRQGINEQFF
DNA: TGTGCCAGCAGCCCCAGACAGGGGATCAATGAGCAGTTCTTC

size: once
V: TRBV27
J: TRBJ2-1
D: NA
CDR3: CASSSGEILDWFF
DNA: TGTGCCAGCAGTTCCGGAGAAATTCTGGATTGGTTCTTC

size: few
V: TRBV4-2
J: TRBJ2-6
D: TRBD1
CDR3: CASSQEARGISGANVLTF
DNA: TGTGCCAGCAGCCAAGAGGCCAGGGGGATTTCTGGGGCCAACGTCCTGACTTTC

size: few
V: TRBV29-1
J: TRBJ1-1
D: TRBD1
CDR3: CSVAGGQGVNTEAFF
DNA: TGCAGCGTTGCAGGGGGACAGGGTGTGAACACTGAAGCTTTCTTT

size: few
V: TRBV30
J: TRBJ2-3
D: NA
CDR3: CASSRTAGTDTQYF
DNA: TGTGCCAGTAGCCGAACCGCGGGGACAGATACGCAGTATTTT

size: NA
V: TRBV4-1
J: TRBJ1-5
D: TRBD1
CDR3: CASGLGGLNQPQHF
DNA: TGCGCCAGCGGCCTAGGGGGCCTTAATCAGCCCCAGCATTTT

size: once
V: TRBV13
J: TRBJ2-3
D: NA
CDR3: CASSPGVGTDTQYF
DNA: TGTGCCAGCAGCCCTGGGGTAGGGACAGATACGCAGTATTTT

size: few
V: TRBV2
J: TRBJ2-7
D: NA
CDR3: CASSAVVTGHAPAVYF
DNA: TGTGCCAGCAGTGCCGTTGTAACGGGACACGCCCCGGCGGTGTACTTC

size: NA
V: TRBV29-1
J: TRBJ2-1
D: TRBD2
CDR3: CSVEGLAGVVVNEQFF
DNA: TGCAGCGTAGAGGGACTAGCGGGAGTGGTTGTTAATGAGCAGTTCTTC

size: NA
V: TRBV4-2
J: TRBJ2-7
D: TRBD2
CDR3: CASSQGLAGGIYEQYF
DNA: TGTGCCAGCAGCCAAGGACTAGCGGGAGGAATCTACGAGCAGTACTTC

size: NA
V: TRBV7-2
J: TRBJ2-5
D: NA
CDR3: CASSGGSETQYF
DNA: TGTGCCAGCAGCGGTGGGAGCGAGACCCAGTACTTC

size: NA
V: TRBV25-1
J: TRBJ1-3
D: NA
CDR3: CATTDLGNTIYF
DNA: TGTGCCACCACAGATCTTGGAAACACCATATATTTT

size: NA
V: TRBV5-6
J: TRBJ2-3
D: TRBD1
CDR3: CASSPGVGTDYTDTQYF
DNA: TGTGCCAGCAGCCCTGGGGTAGGGACAGACTACACAGATACGCAGTATTTT

size: NA
V: TRBV7-2
J: TRBJ2-1
D: NA
CDR3: CASSYGMYEQFF
DNA: TGTGCCAGCAGCTACGGGATGTATGAGCAGTTCTTC

size: many
V: TRBV27
J: TRBJ2-7
D: TRBD1
CDR3: CASSPQGASGNYEQYF
DNA: TGTGCCAGCAGTCCACAGGGGGCTAGCGGAAACTACGAGCAGTACTTC

size: NA
V: TRBV11-1
J: TRBJ2-5
D: NA
CDR3: CASTHSGEQETQYF
DNA: TGTGCCAGCACCCACTCGGGGGAACAAGAGACCCAGTACTTC

size: NA
V: TRBV9
J: TRBJ1-1
D: TRBD1
CDR3: CASSDEGARTEAFF
DNA: TGTGCCAGCAGTGACGAGGGGGCGCGAACTGAAGCTTTCTTT

size: NA
V: TRBV27
J: TRBJ2-3
D: NA
CDR3: CASSGWTESTDTQYF
DNA: TGTGCCAGCAGTGGTTGGACAGAATCTACAGATACGCAGTATTTT

size: many
V: TRBV9
J: TRBJ2-1
D: NA
CDR3: CASSPHSERASYNEQFF
DNA: TGTGCCAGCAGCCCCCATTCGGAGCGGGCCTCCTACAATGAGCAGTTCTTC

size: NA
V: TRBV27
J: TRBJ2-3
D: NA
CDR3: CASSYYRTDTQYF
DNA: TGTGCCAGCAGTTACTACCGCACAGATACGCAGTATTTT

size: few
V: TRBV28
J: TRBJ1-2
D: TRBD1
CDR3: CASNKWSGGLYGYTF
DNA: TGTGCCAGCAACAAGTGGTCAGGGGGCCTCTATGGCTACACCTTC

size: NA
V: TRBV9
J: TRBJ1-1
D: NA
CDR3: CASSVEGGGTEAFF
DNA: TGTGCCAGCAGCGTCGAAGGGGGAGGGACTGAAGCTTTCTTT

size: NA
V: TRBV19
J: TRBJ2-1
D: NA
CDR3: CASSISTTNEQFF
DNA: TGTGCCAGTAGTATCAGTACTACCAATGAGCAGTTCTTC

size: NA
V: TRBV29-1
J: TRBJ1-3
D: TRBD1
CDR3: CSVRQGSGNTIYF
DNA: TGCAGCGTTCGACAGGGCTCGGGAAACACCATATATTTT

size: NA
V: TRBV29-1
J: TRBJ2-3
D: NA
CDR3: CSVDGLTEISTDTQYF
DNA: TGCAGCGTTGACGGGCTGACCGAGATTAGCACAGATACGCAGTATTTT

size: few
V: TRBV29-1
J: TRBJ2-1
D: NA
CDR3: CSVPNTRGDYNEQFF
DNA: TGCAGCGTCCCCAATACCCGGGGAGACTACAATGAGCAGTTCTTC

size: once
V: TRBV5-1
J: TRBJ2-7
D: NA
CDR3: CASSLVEFGNEQYF
DNA: TGCGCCAGCAGCTTGGTGGAGTTCGGGAACGAGCAGTACTTC

size: NA
V: TRBV27
J: TRBJ2-7
D: TRBD1
CDR3: CASSFPGQGYEQYF
DNA: TGTGCCAGCAGTTTCCCCGGACAGGGCTACGAGCAGTACTTC